Included here is one T cell receptor beta chain sequence, with context. The data were obtained in a study of cytomegalovirus exposure and HLA in healthy donors. Profiling relied on immunoSEQ multiplex PCR, and the TCRdb table lists in-frame clones only, not all of them. This sample has just under 75,000 clones, with approximately 94% found just once. V was trimmed by 6 bases and J by 4 bases, leaving 15 bases between them. The CDR3 spans 14 residues. Germline CDR1 is SNHLY and CDR2 is FYNNEI. This clonotype was sampled from a young woman in good health and CMV-seropositive. The sequencing sample was made of PBMCs. The chain combines TRBV2 with TRBJ2-5; a weak D match, TRBD2 (6 bases). CDR3 loop: CASSSRFGGETQYF. DNA for the CDR3: TGTGCCAGCAGCTCTCGGTTCGGGGGAGAGACCCAGTACTTC.